This T cell receptor beta chain was profiled in a study of identical twins. A template switching step contributed a universal primer site, while unique molecular identifiers were present in the cDNA. TCRdb independently ran MiXCR on the 5' RACE reads; one entry per CDR3 protein. Of roughly 240,000 distinct CDR3 sequences in the sample, 5.5% to 8% are singletons; the top ten hold roughly 3.9%. The table lists this clonotype with a few counts. As yet, its antigen is unknown. The donor group consisted entirely of healthy Caucasians. Study-level points and caveats: Memory repertoires lacked the insertion deficit that abundant cord blood beta clonotypes showed.

This CDR3 has 15 amino acids. Looked up from germline, CDR1 is SEHNR and CDR2 is FQNEAQ (reference sequence). V was clipped by 1 base and J by 4 bases; unmatched bases: 3. The same sample was also studied in work on yellow fever vaccine responses in identical twins.

Specimen: memory (CD45RO+) T cells sorted from blood. The TCR comes from a woman between 18 and 29 years old in good health. This sequence joins TRBV7-9 and TRBJ1-4; TRBD1 agrees at 7 bases. CDR3 coding DNA: TGTGCCAGCAGCTTAGAGGGACAGATTAATGAAAAACTGTTTTTT. Translation gives CASSLEGQINEKLFF.